These 22 T cell receptor beta chains share one sample of origin, sequenced in a study of blood T cell repertoires in COVID-19. The method was immunoSEQ multiplex PCR; TCRdb's version includes in-frame clones alone and lacks a portion of them. The repertoire holds some 200,000 clones, with 86% as singletons. Sequencing was done on a sample of peripheral blood. These receptor sequences come from a woman between 70 and 85 years old with acute or convalescent COVID-19.

V gene TRBV6-2 or TRBV6-3 combines with J gene TRBJ1-2; no firm D call. Trimming pared 2 bases from V and 6 bases from J, leaving 19 bases between. This CDR3 has 16 residues. The V gene's germline CDR1 is MNHEY and CDR2 SVGEGT. The CDR3 loop reads CASSYGDVPSEDGYTF. The CDR3 coding sequence is TGTGCCAGCAGTTACGGCGATGTTCCGAGTGAGGATGGCTACACCTTC.

V and J are TRBV7-2 and TRBJ2-7; 8 bases fit TRBD2. Germline V gives CDR1 SGHTA, CDR2 FQGNSA. There are 15 residues in the CDR3. Trimming cost V 5 bases and J 4 bases; bases outside gene matches: 10. CDR3 sequence (DNA): TGTGCCAGCAGCAGTCCGGGACTAGGAATTTACGAGCAGTACTTC. Its translation is CASSSPGLGIYEQYF.

With respect to this clone: Other DNA sequences of this sample code for an identical CDR3. The V call is TRBV3-1 (or the pseudogene TRBV3-2), the J call TRBJ1-3; D is unresolved. CDR3 length: 15 residues. Trimming took off 0 bases at V and 0 bases at J, with 6 bases between the two ends. The germline V gene has CDR1 LGHDT and CDR2 YNNKEL (reference sequence). As DNA, the CDR3 is TGTGCCAGCAGCCAAGACAGGTCCTCTGGAAACACCATATATTTT. This codes for CASSQDRSSGNTIYF.

This clone was recorded a few times. The chain recombines TRBV5-1 with TRBJ1-1; no firm D call. Germline V lookup: CDR1 SGHRS, CDR2 YFSETQ. V was clipped by 0 bases and J by 6 bases, with 12 bases between them. The CDR3 consists of 14 residues. Written as DNA, the CDR3 is TGCGCCAGCAGCTTGGTCATGCGGAATCCTGAAGCTTTCTTT. Its protein product is CASSLVMRNPEAFF.

J is TRBJ1-1 and V is TRBV3-1 (or the pseudogene TRBV3-2), with unresolved D. Germline assignment: CDR1 LGHDT and CDR2 YNNKEL (reference sequence). This CDR3 has 14 amino acids. V was cut by 3 bases and J by 0 bases, with 8 bases left in between. The CDR3 is CASSHGGLNTEAFF. CDR3 nucleotides: TGTGCCAGCAGCCATGGAGGGTTGAACACTGAAGCTTTCTTT.

The chain carries TRBV24-1 and TRBJ2-5, with D perhaps TRBD1 (6 bases). This CDR3 contains 15 residues. Germline V gives CDR1 KGHDR, CDR2 SFDVKD. Trimming took off 11 bases at V and 5 bases at J, with 23 bases between the two ends. DNA of the CDR3: TGTGCCAGTGTTGGTAAGGGGGTTGATAGGGAGACCCAGTACTTC. Its translation: CASVGKGVDRETQYF.

J is TRBJ1-5 and V is TRBV4-1; TRBD1 matches 8 bases. V shed 3 bases, J shed 6 bases, and the junction held 7 bases outside the gene matches. This CDR3 spans 15 amino acids. The germline V gene has CDR1 MGHRA and CDR2 YSYEKL. The CDR3 loop is CASSQTGQDSQPQHF. The CDR3 DNA reads TGCGCCAGCAGCCAGACGGGACAGGATAGTCAGCCCCAGCATTTT.

There are a few counts of this clone. The V gene is TRBV7-2, the J gene TRBJ2-7, with 15 nucleotides matching TRBD2. Germline-derived CDR1 and CDR2 are SGHTA and FQGNSA. The CDR3 is 19 residues long. The J segment lost 0 bases and the V segment lost 5 bases, leaving 11 bases of the junction unmatched. The CDR3 is CASSQRVGTSGRSSYEQYF. As DNA, the CDR3 is TGTGCCAGCAGCCAAAGGGTCGGGACTAGCGGGAGGAGCTCCTACGAGCAGTACTTC.

This chain links TRBV6-5 with TRBJ1-1; a weak D match, TRBD1 (6 bases). This CDR3 has 15 amino acids. V was shortened by 0 bases and J by 5 bases, with 13 bases between the two germline ends. The germline V gene encodes CDR1 MNHEY and CDR2 SVGAGI. The CDR3 nucleotides are TGTGCCAGCAGTTACTCGGCAGGGGCGGGTACTGAAGCTTTCTTT. Amino acids: CASSYSAGAGTEAFF.

V usage is TRBV9 and J usage is TRBJ2-7; 9 bases line up with TRBD1. This CDR3 comprises 14 residues. The V gene's germline CDR1 is SGDLS and CDR2 YYNGEE. Germline trimming cut 4 bases from V and 7 bases from J; bases unmatched to any gene: 9. The CDR3 loop reads CASSLGQGFGEQYF. The DNA of the CDR3 is TGTGCCAGCAGCCTGGGACAGGGTTTCGGGGAGCAGTACTTC. Drawing the rest from reference TRBV9 and TRBJ2-7, the complete variable domain is DSGVTQTPKHLITATGQRVTLRCSPRSGDLSVYWYQQSLDQGLQFLIQYYNGEERAKGNILERFSAQQFPDLHSELNLSSLELGDSALYFCASSLGQGFGEQYFGPGTRLTVT.

The chain employs TRBV29-1 and TRBJ1-1; the D gene is possibly TRBD1 (6 bases). Trimming shortened V by 7 bases and J by 0 bases, and 18 bases separated the two germline ends. Germline V gene data show CDR1 as SQVTM and CDR2 as ANQGSEA. The CDR3 contains 15 residues. CDR3 protein: CSAQGGAWLNTEAFF. CDR3 DNA sequence: TGCAGCGCTCAAGGGGGTGCTTGGTTGAACACTGAAGCTTTCTTT.

The V gene is TRBV29-1, the J gene TRBJ1-2; no definite D call. The V end lost 4 bases, the J end lost 8 bases, and 29 bases lay between the germline ends. The CDR3 runs 17 residues. CDR1 is SQVTM and CDR2 is ANQGSEA in the germline V gene. The DNA of the CDR3 is TGCAGCGTTGTTCGCCGGTCCATGGAAGCCCCGGAGGAGGGCTACACCTTC. Translating it yields CSVVRRSMEAPEEGYTF.

This clone was recorded once. The chain carries TRBV6-5 and TRBJ1-1; 8 bases agree with TRBD1. The length of the CDR3 is 12 residues. Looked up from germline, CDR1 is MNHEY and CDR2 is SVGAGI. After removal of 6 bases from V and 10 bases from J, the junction contained 7 bases not matched to a gene. This CDR3 is CASSPRDRRAFF. CDR3 sequence (DNA): TGTGCCAGCAGCCCGAGGGACAGGAGAGCTTTCTTT.

V and J are TRBV29-1 and TRBJ1-1; D not certain. CDR1 and CDR2 from the germline V gene are SQVTM and ANQGSEA. The CDR3 extends over 13 amino acids. Trimming pared 5 bases from V and 7 bases from J, leaving 17 bases between. CDR3 region: CSVSGGRSLEAFF. CDR3 coding DNA: TGCAGCGTTAGCGGAGGAAGATCCCTTGAAGCTTTCTTT.

This chain links TRBV5-1 with TRBJ1-2, with D maybe TRBD1 (5 bases). V lost 6 bases, J lost 7 bases, and 10 bases lay in between. The CDR3 has 11 amino acids. The germline gives CDR1 SGHRS, CDR2 YFSETQ. The CDR3 sequence is CASTGRGGYTF. CDR3 DNA sequence: TGCGCCAGCACGGGGAGGGGTGGCTACACCTTC. Based on the CDR3 plus reference TRBV5-1 and TRBJ1-2, the full variable domain is KAGVTQTPRYLIKTRGQQVTLSCSPISGHRSVSWYQQTPGQGLQFLFEYFSETQRNKGNFPGRFSGRQFSNSRSEMNVSTLELGDSALYLCASTGRGGYTFGSGTRLTVV.

The chain is built from TRBV6-1 and TRBJ2-1; 8 positions agree with TRBD2. CDR3 length equals 16 residues. Germline V lookup: CDR1 MNHNS, CDR2 SASEGT. V was clipped by 2 bases and J by 8 bases; unmatched bases: 11. The CDR3 DNA sequence: TGTGCCAGCAGTGAATCGGGGGGGTATGGCAAGGATGAGCAGTTCTTC. Its translation is CASSESGGYGKDEQFF.

In this sample, this clone turned up a few times. The chain carries TRBV5-4 and TRBJ1-2, with D unclear. Germline CDR1 is SGHNT and CDR2 is YYREEE (reference sequence). The ends were cut back, 2 bases at V and 0 bases at J, with 11 bases in the middle. The CDR3 totals 15 residues. The CDR3, as DNA: TGTGCCAGCAGCTTATCAGTGGCTGCTAACTATGGCTACACCTTC. Amino acids: CASSLSVAANYGYTF.

The chain recombines TRBV5-1 with TRBJ2-5, with 7 bases identical to TRBD2. Germline lookup yields CDR1 SGHRS and CDR2 YFSETQ. With 0 bases clipped from V and 0 bases from J, the junction kept 8 bases outside the gene matches. The CDR3 has 17 amino acids. Written as DNA, the CDR3 is TGCGCCAGCAGCTTGGGAGTCGGCGGGAGAAACCAAGAGACCCAGTACTTC. This translates into CASSLGVGGRNQETQYF.

This clone was observed once. The gene calls are TRBV11-3 and TRBJ2-2, with D possibly being TRBD1 (7 bases). Germline V gene lookup returns CDR1 SGHNT and CDR2 YENEEA. V gave up 6 bases and J gave up 6 bases, with 17 bases separating them. The CDR3 loop spans 15 amino acids. The DNA of the CDR3 is TGTGCCAGCAGGCGACAGGGCAGGGGGGCCGGGGAGCTGTTTTTT. Protein sequence: CASRRQGRGAGELFF.

The CDR3: CASSLGRVATGELFF. The CDR3 DNA follows: TGCGCCAGCAGCTTGGGCAGGGTGGCCACCGGGGAGCTGTTTTTT. This chain uses TRBV5-1 with TRBJ2-2, with D possibly being TRBD1 (5 bases). CDR3 length: 15 residues. V was trimmed by 0 bases and J by 4 bases, leaving 10 bases between them. Germline-derived CDR1 and CDR2 are SGHRS and YFSETQ.

The gene calls are TRBV18 and TRBJ2-7; 8 bases match TRBD1. The CDR3 consists of 15 residues. Looked up from germline, CDR1 is KGHSH and CDR2 is LQKENI. With 4 bases clipped from V and 0 bases from J, the junction kept 5 bases outside the gene matches. This CDR3 is CASSRDRGSSYEQYF. In DNA form, the CDR3 reads TGTGCCAGCTCACGCGACAGGGGAAGCTCCTACGAGCAGTACTTC. Looking up the rest from reference TRBV18 and TRBJ2-7 gives the full variable domain: NAGVMQNPRHLVRRRGQEARLRCSPMKGHSHVYWYRQLPEEGLKFMVYLQKENIIDESGMPKERFSAEFPKEGPSILRIQQVVRGDSAAYFCASSRDRGSSYEQYFGPGTRLTVT.

This clone has just one count. The CDR3 coding sequence is TGTGCCAGCAGCCCCGAGCTACCGAACACCGGGGAGCTGTTTTTT. Translating gives CASSPELPNTGELFF. The rearrangement links TRBV3-1 (or the pseudogene TRBV3-2) to TRBJ2-2; D is undetermined. Looked up from germline, CDR1 is LGHDT and CDR2 is YNNKEL (reference sequence). CDR3 length equals 15 residues. Trimming removed 4 bases at V and 0 bases at J, with 9 bases between.